The present T cell receptor (beta chain) was sequenced within a study of blood T cell repertoires in COVID-19. Assay: immunoSEQ multiplex PCR; the TCRdb copy retains only in-frame clones and omits some. The sample lists roughly 170,000 clones, around 80% seen once, with around 12% in the top ten. This sequence originates from a man aged 45-65 years who had recovered from COVID-19. The specimen was PBMCs or T cells enriched from blood (not recorded which).

The DNA of the CDR3 is TGCAGCGTTGAACTCGTAGGGGGCCAGGAGTTCTTC. Translated, it gives CSVELVGGQEFF. This chain uses TRBV29-1 with TRBJ2-1; TRBD1 matches at 7 bases. Germline-derived CDR1 and CDR2 are SQVTM and ANQGSEA. The CDR3 totals 12 residues. V lost 2 bases to trimming and J lost 14 bases; unmatched junction nucleotides: 9.